The rows below give T cell receptor beta chains drawn from one sample of a study of blood T cell repertoires in COVID-19. TCRdb's copy holds only in-frame clones and misses some; the assay was immunoSEQ multiplex PCR. The table lists 90,000 to 140,000 clones, roughly 79% of them singletons. The sample comprised peripheral blood. The receptors originated from a man at least 80 years old with acute or convalescent COVID-19. Each CDR3 is given with its conserved first and last residue. A D gene is named only where the DNA matches it firmly. Clone sizes are given selectively: once, few, many, or a class where the clone is expanded.

TRBD1,.,TRBV28,TRBJ1-1,CASSQRDSEAFF,TGTGCCAGCAGCCAGAGGGACAGTGAAGCTTTCTTT
.,.,TRBV2,TRBJ2-1,CASSANKNEQFF,TGTGCCAGCAGTGCGAACAAGAATGAGCAGTTCTTC
TRBD1,.,TRBV2,TRBJ1-1,CASRTGQIFTEAFF,TGTGCCAGCAGGACGGGACAGATTTTCACTGAAGCTTTCTTT
.,once,TRBV12-3/TRBV12-4,TRBJ1-5,CASRKGWKPQHF,TGTGCCAGCAGGAAGGGGTGGAAGCCCCAGCATTTT
.,few,TRBV2,TRBJ2-1,CASSDPGHSYNEQFF,TGTGCCAGCAGTGACCCAGGGCACTCCTACAATGAGCAGTTCTTC
.,.,TRBV5-1,TRBJ2-7,CASSLQSSYEQYF,TGCGCCAGCAGCTTACAGAGCTCCTACGAGCAGTACTTC
TRBD2,.,TRBV15,TRBJ2-1,CATSHGLASYNEQFF,TGTGCCACCAGCCACGGACTAGCGAGTTACAATGAGCAGTTCTTC
TRBD1,once,TRBV28,TRBJ1-2,CASSLNLGQGGGYTF,TGTGCCAGCAGTTTAAATTTGGGACAGGGAGGCGGCTACACCTTC
.,.,TRBV5-6,TRBJ1-3,CASSPRGSTIYF,TGTGCCAGCAGCCCAAGGGGGAGCACCATATATTTT
TRBD1,few,TRBV28,TRBJ1-6,CASVTTGTGSSPLHF,TGTGCCAGCGTAACAACCGGGACAGGGAGTTCACCCCTCCACTTT
.,few,TRBV6-5,TRBJ1-2,CASSYDIVGQTSGYTF,TGTGCCAGCAGTTACGACATAGTCGGACAGACAAGTGGCTACACCTTC
TRBD2,.,TRBV5-1,TRBJ2-7,CASSLRSGSSEQYF,TGCGCCAGCAGCTTGAGAAGCGGGAGTTCCGAGCAGTACTTC
.,.,TRBV6-5,TRBJ1-4,CASSYSSRPNEKLFF,TGTGCCAGCAGTTACTCGTCCAGGCCTAATGAAAAACTGTTTTTT
TRBD2,few,TRBV30,TRBJ2-1,CAWSATIAGTYNEQFF,TGTGCCTGGAGTGCGACGATAGCGGGAACCTACAATGAGCAGTTCTTC
.,.,TRBV24-1,TRBJ2-1,CATSSTGSYNEQFF,TGTGCCACCAGTTCAACCGGGTCTTACAATGAGCAGTTCTTC
.,.,TRBV7-9,TRBJ2-7,CASSLIGGEQYF,TGTGCCAGCAGCTTAATAGGGGGCGAGCAGTACTTC
.,.,TRBV18,TRBJ2-4,CASSPPLGLTAKNIQYF,TGTGCCAGCTCACCACCGCTGGGGCTTACTGCCAAAAACATTCAGTACTTC
.,.,TRBV3-1/TRBV3-2,TRBJ2-1,CASSPVRRGYYNEQFF,TGTGCCAGCAGCCCAGTACGACGGGGATATTACAATGAGCAGTTCTTC
.,.,TRBV28,TRBJ2-7,CASSLERDEQYF,TGTGCCAGCAGTTTAGAGCGGGACGAGCAGTACTTC
.,.,TRBV19,TRBJ1-1,CASSIVWRGGTEAFF,TGTGCCAGTAGTATAGTTTGGAGGGGGGGCACTGAAGCTTTCTTT
TRBD2,.,TRBV15,TRBJ2-1,CATSRDPWTSGSGGNEQFF,TGTGCCACCAGCAGAGATCCTTGGACTAGCGGGAGTGGGGGGAATGAGCAGTTCTTC
TRBD2,.,TRBV5-1,TRBJ2-1,CASSSSGTSHNEQFF,TGCGCCAGCAGCTCCTCCGGGACTAGCCACAATGAGCAGTTCTTC
TRBD1,once,TRBV18,TRBJ1-5,CASSAGTGAFQPQHF,TGTGCCAGCTCAGCCGGGACAGGGGCTTTTCAGCCCCAGCATTTT
TRBD2,few,TRBV19,TRBJ2-2,CASSVGLADTGELFF,TGTGCCAGTAGTGTGGGACTAGCGGACACCGGGGAGCTGTTTTTT
TRBD1,.,TRBV19,TRBJ1-1,CASSIGQGNTEAFF,TGTGCCAGTAGTATAGGACAGGGGAACACTGAAGCTTTCTTT